Given below is one T cell receptor (beta chain) in context. Its antigen is not known. Preparation of TRB cDNA libraries relied on 5' RACE carrying UMI labels. With the 5' RACE reads reprocessed, TCRdb shows one record per CDR3 protein and no DNA. The sample includes under 85,000 distinct CDR3 sequences. CDR1 is MDHEN and CDR2 is SYDVKM in the germline V gene. The CDR3 extends over 14 amino acids. This sample stems from a study of CXCR3-negative and CXCR3-positive naive CD8 T cells. Points from the study as a whole: Similar TRBV-TRBJ usage characterized naive CXCR3-negative and CXCR3-positive cells; memory cells differed. More hydrophobic TRB CDR3s were found in CXCR3-positive naive cells than in CXCR3-negative naive cells.

Triplicates of around 300,000 cells were sorted from each CD8+ T cell subset. The receptor was derived from a human donor in good health. Some clones in this sample may be carry-over from other donors' samples. The J gene is TRBJ2-7, the V gene TRBV28. Input material: naive CXCR3- CD8+ T cells from blood. Specified subset: CD45RO-CCR7+CD27+CD95- naive CD8+ T cells lacking CXCR3 (TNR3-). The CDR3: CASSFVTGPYEQYF.